These T cell receptor beta chains were read from a single sample in a study of response to subunit inactivated influenza vaccine. TCRdb fed the RT-PCR reads into MiXCR, producing one record per CDR3 protein. The table shows about 700,000 distinct CDR3 sequences, with around 14% occurring only once. Sequences were derived from PBMCs from blood, sampled less than 15 days before vaccination. The receptors were sampled from a man in his forties or fifties who received an inactivated influenza vaccine. CDR3s include the opening cysteine and the closing phenylalanine or tryptophan. D genes are given only for firm matches. A row's size may be missing; if present it is once, few, many or a size class.

J,size,V,D,CDR3,DNA
TRBJ2-7,few,TRBV13,NA,CASSSWTAFPNEQYF,TGTGCCAGCAGCTCATGGACAGCCTTCCCTAACGAGCAGTACTTC
TRBJ2-4,once,TRBV23-1,NA,CASSQSPGEGAAKNIQYF,TGCGCCAGCAGTCAATCCCCCGGGGAGGGGGCTGCCAAAAACATTCAGTACTTC
TRBJ1-1,NA,TRBV20-1,NA,CSATRSFTEAFF,TGCAGTGCTACCCGGTCGTTCACTGAAGCTTTCTTT
TRBJ2-1,NA,TRBV5-8,NA,CASSLGPSTSEQFF,TGTGCCAGCAGCTTGGGGCCCTCCACGTCTGAGCAGTTCTTC
TRBJ1-3,few,TRBV2,NA,CASTQSSGNTIYF,TGTGCCAGCACGCAGAGCTCTGGAAACACCATATATTTT
TRBJ2-6,NA,TRBV18,NA,CASSPPNSRAGANVLTF,TGTGCCAGCTCACCACCTAATAGCAGAGCTGGGGCCAACGTCCTGACTTTC
TRBJ2-1,NA,TRBV20-1,TRBD2,CSARDARGSYNEQFF,TGCAGTGCTAGAGATGCGCGGGGGTCCTACAATGAGCAGTTCTTC
TRBJ2-7,many,TRBV27,NA,CASSLVGFSSYEQYF,TGTGCCAGCAGCCTGGTGGGGTTTAGCTCCTACGAGCAGTACTTC
TRBJ2-1,NA,TRBV30,TRBD2,CAWRLAGISANEQFF,TGTGCCTGGAGGCTAGCGGGGATTTCTGCCAATGAGCAGTTCTTC
TRBJ2-1,few,TRBV30,NA,CAWSVNGRALSEQFF,TGTGCCTGGAGTGTAAACGGGAGAGCCTTATCGGAGCAGTTCTTC
TRBJ2-7,NA,TRBV7-2,NA,CASSLVRNSYEQYF,TGTGCCAGCAGCCTGGTGCGCAACTCCTACGAGCAGTACTTC
TRBJ1-4,few,TRBV7-9,NA,CASSSFGQTNEKLFF,TGTGCCAGCAGCTCGTTTGGGCAAACTAATGAAAAACTGTTTTTT
TRBJ2-1,many,TRBV5-1,NA,CASSLAGGGAYNEQFF,TGCGCCAGCAGCTTGGCCGGTGGGGGGGCTTACAATGAGCAGTTCTTC
TRBJ2-1,NA,TRBV19,TRBD2,CATALAGVYNEQFF,TGTGCCACTGCCTTAGCGGGGGTCTACAATGAGCAGTTCTTC
TRBJ2-7,NA,TRBV5-1,TRBD2,CASIPTGGSSYEQYF,TGCGCCAGCATTCCCACGGGAGGGAGCTCCTACGAGCAGTACTTC
TRBJ2-1,NA,TRBV6-1,NA,CASSPGRPAYNEQFF,TGTGCCAGCAGCCCTGGACGGCCAGCCTACAATGAGCAGTTCTTC
TRBJ1-5,few,TRBV6-1,NA,CASRAGVGNQPQHF,TGTGCCAGCAGGGCAGGGGTAGGAAATCAGCCCCAGCATTTT
TRBJ2-7,NA,TRBV7-2,TRBD1,CASSPRGTGYFGQYF,TGTGCCAGCAGCCCCCGGGGGACAGGTTATTTCGGGCAGTACTTC
TRBJ2-7,few,TRBV6-2/TRBV6-3,TRBD2,CASRRETSGIEQYF,TGTGCCAGCAGGAGAGAGACTAGCGGCATCGAGCAGTACTTC
TRBJ2-1,NA,TRBV7-3,TRBD2,CASSRVAGGLGEQFF,TGTGCCAGCAGCAGGGTAGCGGGAGGGTTAGGTGAGCAGTTCTTC
TRBJ2-7,few,TRBV4-2,NA,CASSQSWVDGYEQYF,TGTGCCAGCAGCCAATCATGGGTGGACGGCTACGAGCAGTACTTC
TRBJ2-7,NA,TRBV5-6,TRBD2,CASSLGTSGNQYF,TGTGCCAGCAGCTTAGGGACTAGCGGGAACCAGTACTTC
TRBJ2-1,NA,TRBV5-1,NA,CASSPQEGSYNEQFF,TGCGCCAGCAGCCCACAGGAGGGCTCCTACAATGAGCAGTTCTTC
TRBJ2-6,few,TRBV4-2,NA,CASSPLSGESSGANVLTF,TGTGCCAGCAGCCCGCTCTCAGGGGAAAGCTCTGGGGCCAACGTCCTGACTTTC
TRBJ2-2,NA,TRBV5-4,NA,CASSLEGGESTGELFF,TGTGCCAGCAGCTTGGAGGGGGGGGAGAGCACCGGGGAGCTGTTTTTT
TRBJ2-7,NA,TRBV28,TRBD1,CASSSPGQGHEQYF,TGTGCCAGCAGTTCGCCGGGACAGGGACACGAGCAGTACTTC
TRBJ2-1,few,TRBV24-1,TRBD1,CATSDLPGTGANEQFF,TGTGCCACCAGTGATCTACCCGGGACAGGGGCCAATGAGCAGTTCTTC
TRBJ2-2,many,TRBV5-1,TRBD1,CASRGQGMSGELFF,TGCGCCAGCAGAGGACAGGGTATGTCCGGGGAGCTGTTTTTT
TRBJ1-6,NA,TRBV3-1,TRBD1,CASSQDPGTGSPLHF,TGTGCCAGCAGCCAAGACCCCGGGACAGGATCACCCCTCCACTTT
TRBJ1-5,many,TRBV7-2,NA,CASSLAVGVYSNQPQHF,TGTGCCAGCAGCTTAGCTGTAGGAGTCTATAGCAATCAGCCCCAGCATTTT
TRBJ2-3,few,TRBV3-1,TRBD2,CASSPTGGATDTQYF,TGTGCCAGCAGCCCAACCGGGGGGGCGACAGATACGCAGTATTTT
TRBJ2-2,many,TRBV11-2,NA,CASSLDRGELFF,TGTGCCAGCAGCTTAGACCGCGGGGAGCTGTTTTTT
TRBJ2-1,NA,TRBV19,TRBD2,CASSIAGTNYNEQFF,TGTGCCAGTAGTATAGCCGGGACTAATTACAATGAGCAGTTCTTC
TRBJ2-5,NA,TRBV24-1,TRBD2,CATRKLAGGTQYF,TGTGCCACCAGAAAACTAGCGGGAGGGACCCAGTACTTC
TRBJ1-4,NA,TRBV28,NA,CASSSLGSVVQNEKLFF,TGTGCCAGCAGTTCTCTGGGGTCAGTTGTTCAGAATGAAAAACTGTTTTTT
TRBJ1-1,few,TRBV18,NA,CASSLPEAIRSEAFF,TGTGCCAGCTCACTACCCGAGGCCATAAGATCTGAAGCTTTCTTT
TRBJ2-6,few,TRBV6-2/TRBV6-3,TRBD1,CASSNPGQVLSGANVLTF,TGTGCCAGCAGTAACCCGGGACAGGTGCTCTCTGGGGCCAACGTCCTGACTTTC
TRBJ2-1,few,TRBV7-9,NA,CASSLGGLRRVYNEQFF,TGTGCCAGCAGCTTAGGTGGGCTTCGGCGTGTATACAATGAGCAGTTCTTC
TRBJ1-6,few,TRBV7-9,NA,CASSQDGHYNSPLHF,TGTGCCAGCAGCCAAGACGGACACTATAATTCACCCCTCCACTTT
TRBJ1-1,NA,TRBV3-1,TRBD1,CASSQGTGGITEAFF,TGTGCCAGCAGCCAAGGGACAGGGGGTATCACTGAAGCTTTCTTT
TRBJ2-7,few,TRBV3-1,NA,CASSRMVSTYEQYF,TGTGCCAGCAGCCGGATGGTATCGACCTACGAGCAGTACTTC
TRBJ1-1,few,TRBV3-1,NA,CASSSDRQDMNTEAFF,TGTGCCAGCAGCTCTGATCGACAGGACATGAACACTGAAGCTTTCTTT